The text below deals with one T cell receptor beta chain. Its antigen is undetermined. Using immunoSEQ multiplex PCR, the repertoire was profiled, and TCRdb retains in-frame clones only, with some absent. The sample has about 400,000 clones; 86% are singletons. This sample was taken from a study of cytomegalovirus exposure and HLA in healthy donors. The CDR3 length is 14 residues. V was pared by 4 bases and J by 0 bases, with 9 bases between. The germline V gene encodes CDR1 MNHNS and CDR2 SASEGT. Whole-study results and caveats: It was 150 to 200 TCR beta chains that were listed as cytomegalovirus-associated. In a later analysis, first-cohort TCR clusters were found to tend to co-occur in the 130 or so validation repertoires.

The donors were in the roughly 110-subject validation cohort; that cohort was separate from the 666-subject first cohort. The receptor was isolated from a woman aged 18-29 years in good health and CMV-seronegative. This chain connects TRBV6-1 to TRBJ1-1; D is unresolved. Sequencing used PBMCs. CDR3 in amino acids: CASSATELNTEAFF. The CDR3 coding sequence is TGTGCCAGCAGTGCCACCGAGTTGAACACTGAAGCTTTCTTT.